A selection of T cell receptor beta chains follows, all from one sample in a study of breast tumors, draining lymph nodes, adjacent tissues. TCRdb re-derived calls from the multiplex PCR reads in MiXCR, one entry per CDR3 protein. The table records 200,000 to 250,000 distinct CDR3 sequences, less than 45% of them present only once. Sequenced material: axillary lymph node tissue. Source of these receptors: a female donor with breast cancer. Some clones in this sample may be carry-over from other donors' samples. Each CDR3 is given with its conserved first and last residue. D genes are given only for firm matches. Not all rows give a size; the values are once, few, many and, for expanded clones, a class.

14	TRBJ1-6	few	TRBV9	NA	CASSPGTDNSPLPF	TGTGCCAGCAGCCCCGGGACGGATAATTCACCCCTCCCCTTT
15	TRBJ2-7	NA	TRBV7-2	TRBD1	CASSASGTESYEQYF	TGTGCCAGTAGTGCGTCCGGGACAGAGTCCTACGAGCAGTACTTC
14	TRBJ1-5	many	TRBV12-3/TRBV12-4	NA	CASSASTGLQPQHF	TGTGCCAGCAGTGCGTCAACAGGTCTTCAGCCCCAGCATTTT
15	TRBJ2-5	NA	TRBV24-1	NA	CATSDLGGYQETQYF	TGTGCCACCAGTGATTTGGGGGGATACCAAGAGACCCAGTACTTC
17	TRBJ2-3	many	TRBV19	TRBD1	CASSMGDRRTRTDTQYF	TGTGCCAGTAGTATGGGGGACAGGCGGACTCGCACAGATACGCAGTATTTT
16	TRBJ2-1	NA	TRBV2	TRBD2	CASSFRTSGNSGEQFF	TGTGCCAGCAGTTTTCGGACTAGCGGGAATTCGGGTGAGCAGTTCTTC
15	TRBJ2-5	many	TRBV9	TRBD2	CASSASGTTRETQYF	TGTGCCAGCAGCGCATCCGGGACTACTAGAGAGACCCAGTACTTC
13	TRBJ1-1	few	TRBV20-1	NA	CSAMAHRSTEAFF	TGCAGTGCTATGGCCCACAGGTCTACTGAAGCTTTCTTT
17	TRBJ1-1	NA	TRBV5-1	NA	CASSLEAGAVGNTEAFF	TGCGCCAGCAGCTTGGAGGCGGGGGCAGTGGGGAACACTGAAGCTTTCTTT
13	TRBJ2-2	many	TRBV10-2	NA	CASRRDRPGELFF	TGCGCCAGCAGACGGGACCGTCCCGGGGAGCTGTTTTTT
13	TRBJ1-2	many	TRBV6-6	NA	CASSYGGNYGYTF	TGTGCCAGCAGTTACGGGGGGAACTATGGCTACACCTTC
12	TRBJ1-4	many	TRBV7-9	NA	CASSLGVEKLFF	TGTGCCAGCAGCTTAGGGGTTGAAAAACTGTTTTTT
15	TRBJ2-3	many	TRBV4-2	TRBD2	CASSHGLASTDTQYF	TGTGCCAGCAGCCACGGACTAGCGAGCACAGATACGCAGTATTTT
14	TRBJ1-6	NA	TRBV19	NA	CASSMGRFNSPLHF	TGTGCCAGTAGTATGGGGCGGTTTAATTCACCCCTCCACTTT
18	TRBJ2-3	many	TRBV20-1	TRBD2	CSAAGLAGGPGSTDTQYF	TGCAGTGCTGCGGGACTAGCGGGGGGGCCTGGCAGCACAGATACGCAGTATTTT
14	TRBJ1-2	many	TRBV20-1	NA	CSARDWEVVDGYTF	TGCAGTGCTAGAGACTGGGAGGTCGTAGATGGCTACACCTTC
16	TRBJ2-6	many	TRBV24-1	NA	CATSDARGYGANVLTF	TGTGCCACCAGTGACGCACGGGGTTATGGGGCCAACGTCCTGACTTTC
15	TRBJ1-4	NA	TRBV2	NA	CASSLAGLGDEKLFF	TGTGCCAGCAGTCTGGCGGGACTAGGCGATGAAAAACTGTTTTTT
15	TRBJ2-1	many	TRBV20-1	NA	CSARRLWEDNNEQFF	TGCAGTGCTAGACGCCTTTGGGAGGACAACAATGAGCAGTTCTTC
13	TRBJ2-1	few	TRBV6-6	NA	CASSYSGAYEQFF	TGTGCCAGCAGTTACTCGGGAGCGTATGAGCAGTTCTTC
13	TRBJ1-2	many	TRBV19	NA	CASSPFSSYGYTF	TGTGCCAGTAGTCCATTTTCATCATATGGCTACACCTTC
18	TRBJ2-5	many	TRBV19	NA	CASSIGVSPRPGIETQYF	TGTGCCAGTAGTATTGGGGTGTCCCCAAGGCCGGGCATAGAGACCCAGTACTTC
14	TRBJ2-1	NA	TRBV2	TRBD2	CASSGLAGGNEQFF	TGTGCCAGCAGTGGGCTAGCGGGAGGCAATGAGCAGTTCTTC
12	TRBJ1-3	many	TRBV11-2	NA	CASSITANTIYF	TGTGCCAGCAGCATCACAGCAAACACCATATATTTT
13	TRBJ2-1	many	TRBV4-3	NA	CASSQEVANEQFF	TGCGCCAGCAGCCAAGAGGTGGCGAATGAGCAGTTCTTC
13	TRBJ2-7	NA	TRBV7-9	NA	CASSSGQPYEQYF	TGTGCCAGCAGCTCAGGACAGCCCTACGAGCAGTACTTC
15	TRBJ2-7	many	TRBV2	TRBD2	CASSPPGGPRNEQYF	TGTGCCAGCAGCCCCCCGGGAGGGCCGAGGAACGAGCAGTACTTC
15	TRBJ2-1	many	TRBV10-3	TRBD2	CAISESLAAFNEQFF	TGTGCCATCAGTGAGTCCCTAGCGGCCTTCAATGAGCAGTTCTTC
13	TRBJ2-7	many	TRBV11-2	NA	CASSLETAYEQYF	TGTGCCAGCAGCTTAGAAACAGCCTACGAGCAGTACTTC
17	TRBJ1-5	NA	TRBV2	NA	CASSDSGGSAYNEPQHF	TGTGCCAGCAGTGACTCTGGCGGGAGTGCCTACAATGAGCCCCAGCATTTT
16	TRBJ1-5	few	TRBV20-1	NA	CSARVPLGGTNQPQHF	TGCAGTGCTAGAGTCCCCTTAGGGGGGACCAATCAGCCCCAGCATTTT
13	TRBJ2-7	many	TRBV15	NA	CATSREGDYEQYF	TGTGCCACCAGCAGAGAAGGGGACTACGAGCAGTACTTC
17	TRBJ1-5	many	TRBV12-3/TRBV12-4	TRBD1	CASSPRQGAQGNQPQHF	TGTGCCAGCAGTCCGCGACAGGGGGCGCAGGGCAATCAGCCCCAGCATTTT
16	TRBJ2-3	few	TRBV28	TRBD2	CASSPLGRGEADTQYF	TGTGCCAGCAGTCCCTTAGGGCGGGGGGAGGCAGATACGCAGTATTTT
14	TRBJ1-4	many	TRBV9	NA	CASSVAWGGGKLFF	TGTGCCAGCAGCGTAGCATGGGGAGGCGGAAAACTGTTTTTT
19	TRBJ2-2	many	TRBV19	TRBD2	CASTPSASGGLAYTGELFF	TGTGCCAGTACCCCGTCAGCTAGCGGGGGACTAGCGTACACCGGGGAGCTGTTTTTT
17	TRBJ1-5	few	TRBV6-1	NA	CASSELSGARSNQPQHF	TGTGCCAGCAGTGAATTATCAGGGGCTCGGAGCAATCAGCCCCAGCATTTT
13	TRBJ1-3	many	TRBV5-5	NA	CASSLSGANTIYF	TGTGCCAGCAGCTTGAGTGGGGCAAACACCATATATTTT
12	TRBJ1-6	many	TRBV30	NA	CAWSQQSSPLHF	TGTGCCTGGAGTCAGCAGTCCTCACCCCTCCACTTT
16	TRBJ1-5	many	TRBV20-1	NA	CSARDTRGASNQPQHF	TGCAGTGCTAGAGATACACGGGGGGCTAGCAATCAGCCCCAGCATTTT
17	TRBJ2-7	NA	TRBV11-2	TRBD2	CASSRGTSGRASCEQYF	TGCGCCAGCAGCCGAGGGACTAGCGGGAGGGCATCCTGCGAGCAGTACTTC
15	TRBJ2-1	many	TRBV2	NA	CASSETGRSYNEQFF	TGTGCCAGCAGTGAGACGGGGAGGTCCTACAATGAGCAGTTCTTC
20	TRBJ2-1	NA	TRBV19	TRBD2	CASTLGEWTVTSGPSTEQFF	TGTGCCAGTACCCTAGGGGAGTGGACAGTGACTAGCGGGCCTTCCACTGAGCAGTTCTTC
13	TRBJ2-1	many	TRBV29-1	TRBD2	CSVGSGRGNEQFF	TGCAGCGTTGGTAGCGGGAGGGGTAATGAGCAGTTCTTC
13	TRBJ1-3	NA	TRBV29-1	NA	CGVDLGLPNTIYF	TGCGGCGTTGATCTGGGACTTCCGAACACCATATATTTT
14	TRBJ1-2	many	TRBV19	NA	CASSIPSPTYGYTF	TGTGCCAGTAGTATCCCGAGTCCGACTTATGGCTACACCTTC
16	TRBJ1-6	many	TRBV20-1	NA	CSARDSGGAFGSPLHF	TGCAGTGCTAGAGATTCGGGGGGGGCCTTCGGTTCACCCCTCCACTTT
12	TRBJ1-5	many	TRBV6-5	TRBD1	CASNTGDQPQHF	TGTGCCAGCAACACAGGGGATCAGCCCCAGCATTTT
14	TRBJ2-1	NA	TRBV5-1	NA	CASSAGGGGKEQFF	TGCGCCAGCAGTGCGGGAGGAGGGGGCAAGGAGCAGTTCTTC
13	TRBJ2-7	many	TRBV20-1	NA	CSARGQLGDEQYF	TGCAGTGCTAGAGGACAGCTTGGGGACGAGCAGTACTTC